This TCR beta chain was identified in a study of cytomegalovirus exposure and HLA in healthy donors (dated by TCRdb to about 2017). At the level of the whole study: An earlier analysis of a few hundred of the donors reported about 260 Gb of sequence data and about 120 million unique TCR beta sequences obtained from around 170 million T cells. An early release covering roughly 640 HLA-typed donors comprised about 300 gigabases of sequencing data and tens of millions of unique TCR sequences. Of the roughly 400 genotyped donors, more than 75% were placed in the genetic ancestry cluster associated with self-reported Caucasian donors. The aim of the study was to test whether cataloging public T cell receptors could identify signatures of past pathogen exposure. The T cell repertoires of 666 subjects were profiled by immunosequencing and related to cytomegalovirus serostatus. Besides the first cohort of 666 subjects, a separate validation cohort made up of roughly 120 different subjects was used. To predict cytomegalovirus infection status, the study combined high-throughput TCR immunosequencing, statistical association of individual TCRs with disease status, and machine learning. In a later analysis, previously published TCR beta repertoires from 550 to 700 donors were re-analyzed and high-resolution HLA genotyping was added so that TCR occurrence patterns could be studied. Rather than using new phenotypic data, the later analysis identified candidate immune exposures from TCR beta sequences and from how often those sequences occurred across donors. An earlier analysis of roughly 600 of the donors used high-throughput TCR beta sequencing to judge whether each TCR beta V gene segment behaved as functional or pseudogenic. Donor age, sex, ethnicity and CMV serostatus were compiled alongside the repertoire data. Genome-wide SNP genotypes for about three fifths of the roughly 700 donors were used in a later genetic analysis, which treated that subset as a discovery cohort. All discovery cohort repertoires had been generated using a single sequencing platform. HLA typing covered class I and class II loci at four-digit resolution. Typing coverage varied by locus: about 629-630 donors for A, B, C, DRB1 and DQB1; approximately 500 for DQA1; more than 600 for DPA1; some 470 for DPB1. Five DR-DQ haplotypes were treated as single units for association and clustering because of strong linkage in the cohort. Among about 390 genotyped donors of the cohort, an average of around 240,000 unique TCR beta nucleotide sequences were sequenced per donor, around 20% of them non-productive. Broad study findings and their caveats: The authors suggested that the approach could potentially be generalized to other disease states and immunological phenotypes. In a later analysis, HLA-associated TCR beta chains were found to be more clonally expanded and to have lower generation probabilities than equally common non-associated chains. A further reported finding was that TCR beta sequences accurately predicted the HLA-A and HLA-B alleles for most subjects in the first cohort. Across donors, most TCR sequences were observed very rarely, whereas some public TCRs were present in many individuals. At a false discovery rate of 0.05, a later analysis linked some 17,000 TCR beta sequences to specific HLA alleles. Strong co-occurrence of HLA alleles, especially DR and DQ, made assigning TCR associations to individual alleles difficult. In an earlier analysis of some 500 of the donors, most TCR beta V segments appeared in productive rearrangements about 87% or about 30% of the time, broadly matching IMGT annotations. According to a later genetic analysis, donors in an Asian-associated ancestry cluster had fewer N-insertions in productive TCRs than the approximately 700-donor mean. A cluster of highly shared sequence variants was judged likely to represent a technical artifact of the sequencing pipeline. Only TCR beta chains were sequenced in this cohort, and the absence of alpha or paired-chain data limited detectable features. Correlated functional status among segregating V segments might reflect linkage disequilibrium, but an unknown experimental factor could not be ruled out. According to a later analysis, most CMV-associated TCR beta chains appeared to be HLA-restricted, and the HLA associations seemed to be driven largely by CMV exposure. For the cohort, immune exposure information was limited to CMV serostatus. In both the original and validation cohorts, the classifier was reported to diagnose cytomegalovirus status with high specificity and sensitivity. HLA typing was unavailable for some donors at each locus, so association tests used only the typed subset. In a later analysis, several top co-occurrence clusters were reported to appear linked to parvovirus B19, influenza, CMV and Epstein-Barr virus. In vitro tests confirmed that a few of the cytomegalovirus-associated TCR beta chains recognize cytomegalovirus antigens. V-gene and J-gene trimming of TCR beta chains was associated with a missense DCLRE1C variant in a later genetic analysis, and the association was replicated in an independent cohort. Presence/absence analyses assumed roughly uniform sequencing depth across donors, an assumption that may not hold. The study gave a list of over 150 TCR beta chains associated with cytomegalovirus. Because counts were too low, seventeen rarely observed V segments, including chromosome 9 orphons, were excluded from the earlier analysis of roughly 580 of the donors. According to a later analysis, TCR association rates differed among HLA loci, with DRB1 alleles showing the most associated TCRs and HLA-C alleles showing the fewest.

The receptor library was made with the immunoSEQ multiplex PCR assay. For the multiplex PCR, a mixture combining 60 forward primers for TCR Vbeta segments and 13 reverse primers for TCR Jbeta segments was used. The CDR3 region of rearranged TCR beta genes was amplified from genomic DNA by a multiplex PCR assay. Amplified TCR beta libraries were sequenced as 87-base-pair reads on the Illumina HiSeq System. On the study's bioinformatics: In a later analysis, some 80 million unique TCR beta chains were counted across the roughly 700 repertoires, and roughly 11 million of these chains were shared by at least two donors. To remove PCR and sequencing errors, raw reads were error-corrected and collapsed into unique sequences using a nearest-neighbor algorithm that merged closely related sequences. To assign V, D and J gene segments, CDR3 sequences were aligned to IMGT reference sequences. For a sequence to be retained, a match of at least six nucleotides was required to both a V gene segment and a J gene segment. A rearrangement was called productive if the CDR3 had no stop codons and remained in frame with V and J, and every other rearrangement was called non-productive. Following IMGT convention, CDR3 was defined as the stretch from the second conserved V-encoded cysteine to the conserved J-encoded phenylalanine. The earlier analysis of 500 to 650 of the donors excluded any sequence lacking an unambiguous match to a single V gene segment. An earlier analysis of a few hundred of the donors classified V segments as functional when productive rearrangements were above 56.7% and as segregating when the standard deviation between donors was above 5%. To diagnose cytomegalovirus status from the catalog of TCR beta chain sequences, a statistical classification framework was built. In a later analysis, TCR nucleotide sequences were compared against IMGT/GENE-DB human TR gene sequences so that V and J genes could be assigned. In a later analysis, CDR3 sequences and most-parsimonious VDJ recombination scenarios were assigned using the TCRdist pipeline. In a later analysis, each TCR beta chain was defined by its CDR3 amino acid sequence together with its V-gene family, and reads without a unique V-gene family were excluded. A later analysis removed roughly 590 highly shared, low-generation-probability nucleotide sequences to deal with suspected cross-contamination and a sequencing artifact. A later analysis calculated a clonal expansion index for each public chain from normalized within-repertoire ranks of inferred template counts. A later analysis computed generation probabilities with a VDJ recombination model fitted to out-of-frame rearrangements, and checked the results against IGoR. In a later analysis, hypergeometric tests were used to score TCR-TCR, TCR-HLA and TCR-CMV co-occurrence, with a repertoire-size bias correction applied to TCR pairs. In a later analysis, false discovery rates were estimated by permuting HLA or CMV assignments 20 times. In a later analysis, co-occurring TCRs were grouped using DBSCAN, and TCRdist sequence similarity was added for clustering within HLA-allele-positive subsets. Repertoires with fewer than 30,000 or more than 120,000 public chains, plus five repertoires with anomalous nucleotide sharing, were excluded from co-occurrence clustering. TCRdb carries this immuneACCESS record with in-frame sequences only. Its versions omit some clonotypes, under half of them owing to an unresolved V gene in the studies checked, with the rest unexplained. Clone size and V and J calls were adopted from that table, with D and trimming inferred from the DNA. For this sample the table gives approximately 87,000 clones, of which just under 85% were detected only once. The top ten hold over 5% of the sample.

In regard to this clone: It lacks a known antigen. Base qualities were left out, and no much larger clone turns up one base away.

The cohort comprised some 700 healthy bone marrow donors. At the time of sampling, all cohort members were nominally healthy, though unrecorded immune exposures were likely present. The donor tested CMV seropositive and was one of the 289 seropositive cohort members. Every donor gave a peripheral blood sample, and the peripheral blood mononuclear cells from that sample were used for TCR beta sequencing. Genomic DNA was extracted from the blood cell samples with the Qiagen DNeasy Blood Extraction Kit. This receptor was obtained from a woman in her late teens or twenties in good health and CMV-seropositive. The material sequenced was PBMCs.

The DNA sequence reads TGTGCCAGCTCACCTCCCCGGGACAGGGTCTACGAGCAGTACTTC. Translated, it reads CASSPPRDRVYEQYF. The chain is encoded by TRBV18 joined to TRBJ2-7; 9 junctional bases match TRBD1. Inclusive of the bounding cysteine and phenylalanine, the CDR3 is 15 residues long. Only the CDR3 region is kept as DNA, spanning 45 bases read in frame from base 1. Trimming leaves V shorter by 3 bases and J shorter by 3 bases, with the junction holding 6 bases beyond the gene matches. Taken from the germline V gene, the CDR1 and CDR2 loops are KGHSH and LQKENI. Extended through the reference TRBV18 and TRBJ2-7 proteins, this CDR3 yields the full variable domain: NAGVMQNPRHLVRRRGQEARLRCSPMKGHSHVYWYRQLPEEGLKFMVYLQKENIIDESGMPKERFSAEFPKEGPSILRIQQVVRGDSAAYFCASSPPRDRVYEQYFGPGTRLTVT.